This T cell receptor beta chain came from a study of Ad26.COV2.S vaccination and SARS-CoV-2 variants. Remarks on this clone: Its target is unknown.

Treatment indicated: 19 received Ad26.COV2.S at low or high dose, single or two shots; roughly five received placebo; per-sample allocation not given. Day 63 after the first injection of vaccine or placebo was the sampling time. Produced via immunoSEQ multiplex PCR; TCRdb's table is partial and in-frame only. The sample records 350,000 to 500,000 clones, 80% to 95% being singletons. The CDR3 is made up of 17 amino acids. Germline trimming cut 6 bases from V and 1 base from J; bases unmatched to any gene: 11. Germline V CDR1 and CDR2: MNHEY, SVGEGT. Regarding the study as a whole: Analytic work on TCR breadth and depth might have understated the full extent of total T cell responses. Spike-specific responses of CD8+ and CD4+ T cells were reported to display substantial breadth after vaccination.

The sample consisted of peripheral blood, taken in a trial of Ad26.COV2.S vaccine versus placebo. This receptor was taken from a person aged 18 to 65 who received the Ad26.COV2.S COVID-19 vaccine or a placebo. The rearrangement links TRBV6-2 or TRBV6-3 to TRBJ2-1; TRBD2 matches 8 bases. Here the CDR3 reads CASSDPGTRASYNEQFF. The CDR3 coding sequence is TGTGCCAGCAGCGACCCCGGGACTAGAGCTTCCTACAATGAGCAGTTCTTC.